This passage covers 19 T cell receptor beta chains from one sample sequenced in a study of response to subunit inactivated influenza vaccine. TCRdb recomputed calls from the RT-PCR reads with MiXCR, one row per CDR3 protein. The sample has 400,000 to 650,000 distinct CDR3 sequences; around 7.9% are singletons. Sequencing was performed on PBMCs from blood, taken about 23 months after vaccination. The receptors here all came from a man aged 50 to 69 who received an inactivated influenza vaccine.

The V and J genes are TRBV20-1 and TRBJ2-7, with 8 bases identical to TRBD2. CDR1 DFQATT and CDR2 SNEGSKA come from the germline V gene (reference sequence). The CDR3 loop spans 13 amino acids. V dropped 6 bases and J dropped 1; count of bases not matched to a gene: 5. The CDR3 loop is CSANPSGSYEQYF. As DNA, the CDR3 is TGCAGTGCAAACCCTAGCGGGTCCTACGAGCAGTACTTC.

To note about this clonotype: A read error is possible here, since a much larger clone lies one base away. CDR3 protein: CASKENTGELIF. The DNA for the CDR3 is TGTGCCAGCAAGGAGAACACCGGGGAGCTGATTTTT. The chain links TRBV19 to TRBJ2-2, with a possible D match to TRBD2 (5 bases). This CDR3 spans 12 amino acids. CDR1 and CDR2 (germline): LNHDA, SQIVND (reference sequence).

The chain links TRBV18 to TRBJ2-1; D is undetermined. Germline V gene lookup returns CDR1 KGHSH and CDR2 LQKENI. The CDR3 has 16 amino acids. V lost 6 bases and J lost 0, with 15 bases in between. The chain's CDR3 is CASSGDSPGSYNEQFF. CDR3 DNA sequence: TGTGCCAGCTCCGGTGACTCACCAGGCTCCTACAATGAGCAGTTCTTC.

V gene TRBV5-1 combines with J gene TRBJ2-7; possible D gene TRBD2, 6 bases. The CDR3 loop spans 14 amino acids. Germline V gene lookup returns CDR1 SGHRS and CDR2 YFSETQ. V lost 0 bases to trimming and J lost 6 bases, with 13 bases between them. The CDR3: CASSLGAPGSEQYF. CDR3 nucleotides: TGCGCCAGCAGCTTGGGGGCCCCCGGGAGCGAGCAGTACTTC.

The V gene is TRBV7-2, the J gene TRBJ1-1, with D possibly TRBD1 on 5 matching bases. This CDR3 has 14 residues. V was shortened by 5 bases and J by 3 bases, with 13 bases between the two germline ends. The germline gives CDR1 SGHTA, CDR2 FQGNSA. The CDR3 coding sequence is TGTGCCAGCAGCCCCCAGGGTATCCACACTGAAGCTTTCTTT. Translation: CASSPQGIHTEAFF.

The chain links TRBV7-9 to TRBJ2-1; 9 nucleotides match TRBD2. J gave up 6 bases and V 4 bases, and 7 bases lay outside the gene matches. Germline values: CDR1 SEHNR, CDR2 FQNEAQ (reference sequence). The CDR3 extends over 15 amino acids. CDR3 loop: CASSSLSGGTNEQFF. In DNA form, the CDR3 reads TGTGCCAGCAGCTCGTTGAGCGGGGGGACCAATGAGCAGTTCTTC.

The table lists this clonotype with a few counts. The chain links TRBV29-1 to TRBJ2-5; D remains ambiguous. Trimming removed 7 bases from V and 5 bases from J, with 14 bases in between. CDR1 and CDR2 (germline): SQVTM, ANQGSEA. The CDR3 is 12 residues long. CDR3 sequence (DNA): TGCAGCGCCCTCAATCGCCCGGAGACCCAGTACTTC. Translation: CSALNRPETQYF.

V usage is TRBV20-1 and J usage is TRBJ2-3; D ambiguous. V was clipped by 6 bases and J by 4 bases, with 17 bases between them. The CDR3 consists of 14 residues. Germline V gene lookup returns CDR1 DFQATT and CDR2 SNEGSKA (reference sequence). CDR3 DNA sequence: TGCAGTGCCTACCGGACCCTCCAGCCAGATACGCAGTATTTT. As protein: CSAYRTLQPDTQYF.

This clonotype was observed a handful of times. The chain recombines TRBV12-3 or TRBV12-4 with TRBJ1-5; 7 bases are shared with TRBD1. J was trimmed by 0 bases and V by 6 bases; bases with no gene match: 5. The CDR3 sequence is 15 residues long. The CDR3 loop is CASSRTGDSNQPQHF. The CDR3, as DNA: TGTGCCAGCAGCCGTACAGGGGATAGCAATCAGCCCCAGCATTTT.

This clonotype has ten or more counts. One end of the junction fails to match germline, which may point to a read error. The J gene is TRBJ2-1, the V gene TRBV20-1; 10 nucleotides agree with TRBD2. The CDR3 totals 15 residues. Germline-derived CDR1 and CDR2 are DFQATT and SNEGSKA (reference sequence). CDR3 region: CSARAAAGGPHEQFF. The CDR3 region has the DNA TGCAGTGCCAGAGCAGCAGCGGGAGGGCCCCATGAGCAGTTCTTC.

This clonotype has just a few counts. This chain links TRBV3-1 with TRBJ2-4, with 10 bases matching TRBD1. CDR3 size: 18 residues. Germline V CDR1 and CDR2: LGHDT, YNNKEL (reference sequence). V shed 4 bases and J 0 bases; nucleotides not matched to a gene: 9. CDR3 nucleotide sequence: TGTGCCAGCAGCCCAGACTTGACAGGGGGCGAAGCCAAAAACATTCAGTACTTC. It encodes CASSPDLTGGEAKNIQYF.

There are many counts of this clonotype. The CDR3 protein is CASSFPGGEQFF. The DNA of the CDR3 is TGTGCCAGCAGTTTCCCCGGGGGGGAGCAGTTCTTC. The chain couples TRBV27 to TRBJ2-1; 7 bases line up with TRBD2. The CDR3 runs to 12 residues. Trimming took 3 bases from V and 10 from J; bases not matched to a gene: 3. The V gene's germline CDR1 is MNHEY and CDR2 SMNVEV (reference sequence).

The genes are TRBV20-1 and TRBJ2-1, with a possible D match to TRBD1 (6 bases). Germline V gene data show CDR1 as DFQATT and CDR2 as SNEGSKA (reference sequence). This CDR3 contains 15 residues. Trimming removed 6 bases from V and 0 bases from J, with 15 bases in between. The CDR3 coding sequence is TGCAGTGCCAACGGTGGACAGCTCTCCTACAATGAGCAGTTCTTC. Translating gives CSANGGQLSYNEQFF.

This clonotype was observed a few times. The gene calls are TRBV20-1 and TRBJ2-2; tentative D call: TRBD2 (5 bases). Germline V CDR1 and CDR2: DFQATT, SNEGSKA (reference sequence). This CDR3 contains 17 residues. Trimming cost V 2 bases and J 0 bases, with 16 bases left between them. CDR3 DNA: TGCAGTGCTAGATCGGGGATAGCGCTCGCGAACACCGGGGAGCTGTTTTTT. Its translation is CSARSGIALANTGELFF.

This clonotype came up a few times. DNA for the CDR3: TGTGCCAGTTCCGGGACAGAGTCCTACGAGCAGTACTTC. It specifies CASSGTESYEQYF. The chain couples TRBV27 to TRBJ2-7, with TRBD1 matching 7 bases. In germline, CDR1 is MNHEY, CDR2 SMNVEV (reference sequence). This CDR3 has 13 residues. The V gene end was trimmed by 9 bases and the J gene end by 1 base; junction bases not matched to a gene: 6.

This chain connects TRBV28 to TRBJ1-1; D uncertain. Trimming removed 6 bases from V and 1 base from J, with 9 bases in between. The CDR3 is 13 amino acids. CDR1 MDHEN and CDR2 SYDVKM come from the germline V gene. This CDR3 reads CASSEVRNTEAFF. CDR3 coding DNA: TGTGCCAGCAGCGAAGTCAGGAACACTGAAGCTTTCTTT.

This clonotype turned up a few times. The rearrangement links TRBV30 to TRBJ2-7; 10 nucleotides align to TRBD1. Germline V gene data show CDR1 as GTSNPN and CDR2 as SVGIG (reference sequence). This CDR3 has 14 residues. The V segment lost 3 bases and the J segment 4 bases; nucleotides outside the gene matches: 6. The CDR3 reads CAWRRTGGKYEQYF. DNA for the CDR3: TGTGCCTGGAGAAGGACAGGGGGGAAATACGAGCAGTACTTC. The variable domain in full, with the rest retrieved from reference TRBV30 and TRBJ2-7, is SQTIHQWPATLVQPVGSPLSLECTVEGTSNPNLYWYRQAAGRGLQLLFYSVGIGQISSEVPQNLSASRPQDRQFILSSKKLLLSDSGFYLCAWRRTGGKYEQYFGPGTRLTVT.

This clonotype occurred many times. The chain has TRBV18 and TRBJ2-5, with D perhaps TRBD2 (5 bases). This CDR3 has 15 amino acids. Per germline, CDR1 KGHSH and CDR2 LQKENI. Trimming pared 1 base from V and 5 bases from J, leaving 14 bases between. The CDR3 here is CASSPRGSVEETQYF. The CDR3 DNA is TGTGCCAGCTCACCACGAGGGAGCGTCGAGGAGACCCAGTACTTC.

This clonotype has a handful of counts. V is TRBV9 and J is TRBJ2-7; 10 bases fit TRBD2. The CDR3 consists of 16 residues. Trimming removed 0 bases from V and 5 bases from J; junction bases left unmatched: 8. The germline V gene encodes CDR1 SGDLS and CDR2 YYNGEE. The CDR3 bases are TGTGCCAGCAGCGTAGGTCCTAGCGGGGGTTTCGACGAGCAGTACTTC. This encodes CASSVGPSGGFDEQYF.